This entry lists 3 T cell receptor beta chains sequenced from one sample in a study of CD8 T cells in Susac syndrome. The authors reverse transcribed roughly 0.5 to 1 ug RNA with random hexamers. A single record per CDR3 protein comes from TCRdb applying MiXCR to the immunoSEQ multiplex PCR reads. The sample has under 350,000 distinct CDR3 sequences, about 90% seen once. The sequencing input was CD4+ T cells from PBMCs. These receptors were taken from a human donor with multiple sclerosis.

This chain uses TRBV12-3 or TRBV12-4 with TRBJ2-2; 7 bases fit TRBD1. This CDR3 contains 15 residues. J was trimmed by 0 bases and V by 7 bases; bases with no gene match: 5. The CDR3 bases are TGTGCCAGCATTCGGACAGGATCGAACACCGGGGAGCTGTTTTTT. Protein product: CASIRTGSNTGELFF.

This sequence joins TRBV14 and TRBJ2-1, with no clear D. The CDR3 length is 15 residues. V gave up 2 bases and J gave up 2 bases, with 10 bases separating them. Germline CDR1 SGHDN, CDR2 FVKESK. The CDR3 region is CASSQWPTAYNEQFF. The DNA of the CDR3 is TGTGCCAGCAGCCAATGGCCCACCGCCTACAATGAGCAGTTCTTC.

This clonotype was observed a single time. The gene calls are TRBV5-1 and TRBJ2-7, with 8 bases matching TRBD2. Germline loops: CDR1 SGHRS, CDR2 YFSETQ. The CDR3 sequence is 14 residues long. The ends lost 3 bases at V and 7 bases at J; junction bases unmatched: 9. Written as DNA, the CDR3 is TGCGCCAGCAGCTCGGGACTAGGGGAGAAAGAGCAGTACTTC. The encoded protein is CASSSGLGEKEQYF.